These 16 T cell receptor beta chains were sequenced from one sample in a study of CXCR3-negative and CXCR3-positive naive CD8 T cells (dated 2019 in TCRdb). General study outcomes and caveats: Compared with CXCR3-negative naive cells, CXCR3-positive naive cells had TRB CDR3s with higher hydrophobicity (lower Kidera factor 4), lower energy, and higher strength and volume indices.

TCRdb records NextSeq 550 as the sequencer. The Human TCR Profiling Kit (MiLaboratory) was used to make UMI-labeled 5' RACE TRB cDNA libraries. One entry per CDR3 protein sequence results from the TCRdb reprocessing of the reads, with DNA left out. The sample's table covers 84,000 or so distinct CDR3 sequences. Of the sample, approximately 0.67% is held by the ten largest clones. For these TCRs, the target antigens are not known. Input material: naive CXCR3+ CD8+ T cells from blood. Per the publication, the cell subset or site label means: CD45RO-CCR7+CD27+CD95- naive CD8+ T cells expressing CXCR3 (TNR3+). The receptors were gathered from a human donor in good health. Some clones in this sample may be carry-over from other donors' samples.

The chain links TRBV28 to TRBJ1-2. CDR1 is MDHEN, CDR2 SYDVKM, per germline. The CDR3 has 14 amino acids. The CDR3 is CASSLSGGYYGYTF.

This rearrangement joins TRBV5-6 to TRBJ2-5; TCRdb lists TRBD1, though no DNA is available to test this call. Germline V lookup: CDR1 SGHDT, CDR2 YYEEEE. The length of the CDR3 is 16 residues. CDR3 region: CASSLQQGTGRETQYF.

The rearrangement links TRBV29-1 to TRBJ1-1. This CDR3 has 11 residues. Germline CDR1 reads SQVTM; CDR2 reads ANQGSEA. CDR3 protein: CSVALNTEAFF.

The V call is TRBV4-2, the J call TRBJ2-5; lacking DNA, the TRBD2 call made by TCRdb goes unchecked. The germline CDR1 and CDR2 sequences are LGHNA and YNFKEQ. The CDR3 is made up of 15 amino acids. The CDR3 region is CASSPREGSQETQYF.

This sequence joins TRBV19 and TRBJ1-5. The CDR3 is 12 residues long. Germline assignment: CDR1 LNHDA and CDR2 SQIVND (reference sequence). The CDR3 here is CASNPSNQPQHF.

V usage is TRBV28 and J usage is TRBJ1-5. The germline V gene has CDR1 MDHEN and CDR2 SYDVKM. There are 14 residues in the CDR3. CDR3 sequence: CASSPRDFFKPQHF.

This chain connects TRBV14 to TRBJ2-1. This CDR3 contains 12 residues. Germline assignment: CDR1 SGHDN and CDR2 FVKESK. This CDR3 reads CASSQVIREQFF.

The chain combines TRBV7-9 with TRBJ1-1; the D call from TCRdb, TRBD1, cannot be confirmed without DNA. This CDR3 is 13 amino acids long. CDR1 is SEHNR, CDR2 FQNEAQ, per germline (reference sequence). The CDR3 loop is CASSAPYRHEAFF.

The V gene is TRBV7-9, the J gene TRBJ1-1; the D gene TCRdb calls, TRBD1, cannot be checked with no DNA. The CDR3 totals 14 residues. Germline CDR1 and CDR2: SEHNR and FQNEAQ (reference sequence). This CDR3 is CASSLGQGATEAFF.

The chain recombines TRBV29-1 with TRBJ2-3. This CDR3 spans 11 amino acids. CDR1 is SQVTM, CDR2 ANQGSEA, per germline. CDR3 in amino acids: CSVDDTDTQYF.

This rearrangement joins TRBV27 to TRBJ2-1; TCRdb calls TRBD1, which cannot be checked without DNA. Germline CDR1 is MNHEY and CDR2 is SMNVEV (reference sequence). The CDR3 sequence is 17 residues long. Here the CDR3 reads CASSLIARGQFYNEQFF.

This chain connects TRBV29-1 to TRBJ1-4. The germline gives CDR1 SQVTM, CDR2 ANQGSEA. The length of the CDR3 is 12 residues. CDR3 sequence: CSVGGTNEKLFF.

V is TRBV5-5 and J is TRBJ1-1. The CDR3 is 14 residues long. Germline V gene sequence: CDR1 SGHKS, CDR2 YYEKEE (reference sequence). The CDR3 reads CASSLVHRSTEAFF.

The gene calls are TRBV7-9 and TRBJ2-1; TCRdb designates TRBD1, a call that cannot be tested without DNA. The CDR3 loop spans 12 amino acids. The germline V gene has CDR1 SEHNR and CDR2 FQNEAQ (reference sequence). CDR3 sequence reads: CASSPTSGGQFF. The variable domain in full, with the rest retrieved from reference TRBV7-9 and TRBJ2-1, is DTGVSQNPRHKITKRGQNVTFRCDPISEHNRLYWYRQTLGQGPEFLTYFQNEAQLEKSRLLSDRFSAERPKGSFSTLEIQRTEQGDSAMYLCASSPTSGGQFFGPGTRLTVL.

This rearrangement joins TRBV5-1 to TRBJ1-2; the D call from TCRdb, TRBD1, cannot be confirmed without DNA. This CDR3 has 12 residues. Germline lookup yields CDR1 SGHRS and CDR2 YFSETQ. This CDR3 reads CASSLDRAGYTF.

The chain employs TRBV29-1 and TRBJ1-3. Germline values: CDR1 SQVTM, CDR2 ANQGSEA. The length of the CDR3 is 13 residues. Here the CDR3 reads CSVDGGYGNTIYF.